This record concerns one T cell receptor beta chain sequence. In the source study's methods: By means of reference gene primer amplification, nucleated cell counts were estimated. The repertoire was sequenced with immunoSEQ multiplex PCR; TCRdb's copy has only in-frame clones and lacks some. V and J calls and clone size are as listed in that table; D and trimming were resolved from the DNA. The sample records 55,000 or so clones, about nine tenths being singletons. This record comes from a study of blood T cell repertoires in COVID-19. This CDR3 has 16 residues. The V gene lost 1 base and the J gene lost 0 bases, with 11 bases spanning the gap. Germline-derived CDR1 and CDR2 are SGHTS and YDEGEE.

This receptor was identified in a man between 35 and 55 years old with acute or convalescent COVID-19. The chain employs TRBV5-8 and TRBJ1-3, with D possibly matching TRBD1 (6 bases). The sequenced material came from peripheral blood. The DNA of the CDR3 is TGTGCCAGCAGCTTGATCGGCAGGGGCTCTGGAAACACCATATATTTT. Protein product: CASSLIGRGSGNTIYF.